This T cell receptor (beta chain) was documented in a study of cytomegalovirus exposure and HLA in healthy donors. The CDR3 runs 14 residues. The germline V and J ends were trimmed by 4 bases and 0 bases, with 8 bases remaining between them. CDR1 MGHRA and CDR2 YSYEKL come from the germline V gene. This clone was seen more than once but under ten times. The antigen remains undetermined. Study results and limitations: In an earlier analysis, in about 530 donors, most V segments appeared productive either ~87% or ~30% of the time. The study listed 150 to 200 cytomegalovirus-associated TCR beta chains. Highest at DRB1 and lowest at HLA-C, TCR association rates differed among HLA loci in a later analysis.

Amplification used 60 Vbeta primers and 13 Jbeta primers. TCRdb keeps only in-frame clones here, not all; method: immunoSEQ multiplex PCR. Of 81,000 or so clones listed, 62% are singletons. The specimen sequenced was PBMCs. This TCR was sampled from a woman aged 25 to 39 in good health and CMV-seropositive. The rearrangement links TRBV4-1 to TRBJ2-3, with D tentatively TRBD2 (6 bases). CDR3 sequence reads: CASSPSGSTDTQYF. DNA for the CDR3: TGCGCCAGCAGCCCGAGCGGGAGCACAGATACGCAGTATTTT.